Listed below are T cell receptor beta chains from one sample, sequenced in a study of CD8+ T cells in alopecia areata. Libraries were prepared by immunoSEQ multiplex PCR; TCRdb keeps only in-frame clonotypes and omits some of them. The repertoire consists of roughly 130,000 clones, with 50% to 60% occurring once and the leading ten covering 4.5%. This specimen was CD4+ T cells sorted from blood, taken at week 0. The receptors here all came from a human donor with alopecia areata. CDR3s include the opening cysteine and the closing phenylalanine or tryptophan. The order of the fields is D gene, J gene, clone size, V gene, CDR3 DNA, CDR3 protein. A D gene is named only where the DNA matches it firmly. Only some rows state a clone size, as once, few, many or a class for expanded clones.

.,TRBJ1-6,.,TRBV4-2,TGTGCCAGCAGCCAAGCACGGGAGAATTCACCCCTCCACTTT,CASSQARENSPLHF
.,TRBJ1-4,once,TRBV7-9,TGTGCCAGCAACCTCGGGACCCCAAATGAAAAACTGTTTTTT,CASNLGTPNEKLFF
TRBD1,TRBJ2-2,once,TRBV5-1,TGCGCCAGCAGCTTCCACCAGGGGGAAATCCCCGGGGAGCTGTTTTTT,CASSFHQGEIPGELFF
.,TRBJ2-5,.,TRBV6-5,TGTGCCAGCAGGCGATTATCAGTTGAGGAGACCCAGTACTTC,CASRRLSVEETQYF
.,TRBJ1-3,few,TRBV7-3,TGTGCCAGCAGCTTAAACGCGCCAGGGAATGGAAACACCATATATTTT,CASSLNAPGNGNTIYF
TRBD2,TRBJ2-1,medium-sized,TRBV28,TGTGCCAGCAGTACCCAAATAGCGGGAGGGTTCTACAATGAGCAGTTCTTC,CASSTQIAGGFYNEQFF
TRBD1,TRBJ2-5,.,TRBV5-1,TGTGCCAGCAGCTTGGGACAGTCACAAGAGACCCAGTACTTC,CASSLGQSQETQYF
.,TRBJ2-3,.,TRBV2,TGTGCCAGCAGCCGCACGAGGACAGATACGCAGTATTTT,CASSRTRTDTQYF
.,TRBJ1-1,.,TRBV5-1,TGCGCCAGCAGCCTCCCTCGGGGTGAAGCTTTCTTT,CASSLPRGEAFF
.,TRBJ2-7,once,TRBV7-9,TGTGCCAGCAGCTTAGGCCCTGCGGGGGCTCTTTACGAGCAGTACTTC,CASSLGPAGALYEQYF
.,TRBJ1-1,.,TRBV7-2,TGTGCCAGCAGCCTGATATTGAACACTGAAGCTTTCTTT,CASSLILNTEAFF